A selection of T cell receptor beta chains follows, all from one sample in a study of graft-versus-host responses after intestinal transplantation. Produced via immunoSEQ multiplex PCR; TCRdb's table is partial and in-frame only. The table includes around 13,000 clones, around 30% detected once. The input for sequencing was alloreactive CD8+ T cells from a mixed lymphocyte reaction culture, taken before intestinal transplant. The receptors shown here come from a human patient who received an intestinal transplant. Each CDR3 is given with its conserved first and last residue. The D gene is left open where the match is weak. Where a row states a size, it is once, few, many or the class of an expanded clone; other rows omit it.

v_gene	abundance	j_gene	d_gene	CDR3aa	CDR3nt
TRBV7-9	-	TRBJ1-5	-	CASSLLPGANQPQHF	TGTGCCAGCAGCTTACTGCCCGGGGCCAATCAGCCCCAGCATTTT
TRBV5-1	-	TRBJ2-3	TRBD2	CASSLKWREGPDTDTQYF	TGCGCCAGCAGCTTGAAGTGGCGGGAGGGCCCGGACACAGATACGCAGTATTTT
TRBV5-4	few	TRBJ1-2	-	CASSLAPPSGLINYGYTF	TGTGCCAGCAGCTTGGCCCCACCCTCAGGCCTAATCAACTATGGCTACACCTTC
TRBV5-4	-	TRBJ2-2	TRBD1	CASSFGVDGQGYTGELFF	TGTGCCAGCAGCTTCGGGGTTGACGGACAGGGGTACACCGGGGAGCTGTTTTTT
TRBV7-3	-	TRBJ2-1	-	CASSLFQGRSEQFF	TGTGCCAGCAGCTTATTCCAGGGGAGGAGTGAGCAGTTCTTC
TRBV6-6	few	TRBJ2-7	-	CASSFDGLPYEQYF	TGTGCCAGCAGCTTCGACGGATTACCCTACGAGCAGTACTTC
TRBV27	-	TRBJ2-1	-	CASSLQGGEQFF	TGTGCCAGCAGTTTACAGGGGGGTGAGCAGTTCTTC
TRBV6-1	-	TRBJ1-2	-	CASSVVSSNYGYTF	TGTGCCAGCAGTGTGGTTAGTTCGAACTATGGCTACACCTTC
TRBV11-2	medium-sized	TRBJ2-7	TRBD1	CASSSWTGTYEQYF	TGTGCCAGCAGCTCCTGGACAGGGACCTACGAGCAGTACTTC
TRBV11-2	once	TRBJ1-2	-	CASRIPPHKPSYGYTF	TGTGCCAGCAGGATACCCCCTCATAAGCCTTCCTATGGCTACACCTTC
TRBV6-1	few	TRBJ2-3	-	CASFRSSTDTQYF	TGTGCCAGCTTTCGAAGTAGCACAGATACGCAGTATTTT
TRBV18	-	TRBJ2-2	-	CASSVQEFGNTGELFF	TGTGCCAGCTCAGTGCAGGAGTTTGGGAACACCGGGGAGCTGTTTTTT
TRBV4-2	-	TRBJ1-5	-	CASSQESGWWSNQPQHF	TGTGCCAGCAGCCAAGAATCAGGGTGGTGGAGCAATCAGCCCCAGCATTTT
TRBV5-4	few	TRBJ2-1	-	CASSAGRLVNEQFF	TGTGCCAGCAGCGCCGGGCGCCTAGTCAATGAGCAGTTCTTC
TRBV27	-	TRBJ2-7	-	CASSPMPAATYEQYF	TGTGCCAGCAGCCCCATGCCAGCGGCCACCTACGAGCAGTACTTC
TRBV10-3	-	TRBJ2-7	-	CAISAKGDYEQYF	TGTGCCATCAGTGCGAAGGGGGACTACGAGCAGTACTTC
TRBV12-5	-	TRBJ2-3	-	CASGLVRRGLTDTQYF	TGTGCTAGTGGTTTGGTAAGGAGGGGACTCACAGATACGCAGTATTTT
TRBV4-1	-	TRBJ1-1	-	CASSQVGTGNTEAFF	TGCGCCAGCAGCCAAGTGGGAACAGGGAACACTGAAGCTTTCTTT
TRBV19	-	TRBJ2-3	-	CASIVQGPDTQYF	TGTGCCAGTATAGTTCAGGGCCCAGATACGCAGTATTTT
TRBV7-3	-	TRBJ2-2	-	CASSFPNTGELFF	TGTGCCAGCAGCTTCCCGAACACCGGGGAGCTGTTTTTT
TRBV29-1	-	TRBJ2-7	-	CSVTTGSSYEQYF	TGCAGCGTTACGACGGGGAGCTCCTACGAGCAGTACTTC
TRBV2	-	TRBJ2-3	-	CARPPVLSTDTQYF	TGTGCCAGGCCGCCAGTCTTGAGCACAGATACGCAGTATTTT
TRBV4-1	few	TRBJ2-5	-	CASSHPFRIQETQYF	TGCGCCAGCAGCCACCCCTTTCGGATTCAAGAGACCCAGTACTTC
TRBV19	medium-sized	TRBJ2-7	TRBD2	CASSIGTSYEQYF	TGTGCCAGTAGTATAGGGACTAGCTACGAGCAGTACTTC
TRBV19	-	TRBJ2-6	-	CASRRWAVASGANVLTF	TGTGCCAGTAGACGATGGGCTGTAGCCTCTGGGGCCAACGTCCTGACTTTC
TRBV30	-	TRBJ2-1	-	CAWSPKSSYNEQFF	TGTGCCTGGAGTCCCAAGAGCTCCTACAATGAGCAGTTCTTC
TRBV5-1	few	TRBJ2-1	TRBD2	CASSRSSGRINEQFF	TGCGCCAGCAGCCGTTCTAGCGGGAGGATCAATGAGCAGTTCTTC
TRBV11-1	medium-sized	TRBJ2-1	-	CASSLAVGGGYDEQFF	TGTGCCAGCAGCTTAGCAGTAGGAGGCGGATATGATGAGCAGTTCTTC
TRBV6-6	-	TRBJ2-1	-	CASSNRVAEQFF	TGTGCCAGCAGTAACAGGGTCGCTGAGCAGTTCTTC
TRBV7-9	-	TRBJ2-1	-	CASRGFHQGLYNEQFF	TGTGCCAGCAGGGGTTTCCACCAGGGGTTGTACAATGAGCAGTTCTTC
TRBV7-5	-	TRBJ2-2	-	CVRSPRGRGLNTGELFF	TGTGTCAGAAGCCCTAGAGGGCGGGGATTAAACACCGGGGAGCTGTTTTTT
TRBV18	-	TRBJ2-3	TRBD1	CASSLGTGFSTDTQYF	TGTGCCAGCTCACTCGGGACAGGGTTTAGCACAGATACGCAGTATTTT
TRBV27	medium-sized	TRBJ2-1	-	CASSYRVSGNEQFF	TGTGCCAGCAGCTACCGGGTCTCTGGCAATGAGCAGTTCTTC
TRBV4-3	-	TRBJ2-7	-	CASAPGEPYEQYF	TGCGCCAGCGCCCCGGGGGAGCCCTACGAGCAGTACTTC
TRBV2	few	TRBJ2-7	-	CASSDSYSYEQYF	TGTGCCAGCAGTGACAGTTACTCCTACGAGCAGTACTTC
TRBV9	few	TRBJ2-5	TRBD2	CASSVLAGQETQYF	TGTGCCAGCAGCGTCCTAGCGGGCCAAGAGACCCAGTACTTC
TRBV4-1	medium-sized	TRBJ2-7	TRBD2	CASSQDTGASGWEQYF	TGCGCCAGCAGCCAAGATACGGGGGCTAGCGGGTGGGAGCAGTACTTC
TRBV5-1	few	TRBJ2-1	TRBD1	CASSWDRLSYNEQFF	TGCGCCAGCAGCTGGGACAGACTCTCCTACAATGAGCAGTTCTTC
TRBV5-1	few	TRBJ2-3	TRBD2	CASSSFPDSGGTDTQYF	TGCGCCAGCAGCTCCTTTCCGGATAGCGGGGGCACAGATACGCAGTATTTT
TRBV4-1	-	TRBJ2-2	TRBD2	CASSPIIYLRTSNRFWTGELFF	TGCGCCAGCAGCCCCATAATTTATCTCCGGACTAGTAACCGGTTTTGGACCGGGGAGCTGTTTTTT
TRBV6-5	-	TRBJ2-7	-	CASSYLSRKRYEQYF	TGTGCCAGCAGTTACTTGTCTAGGAAGAGGTACGAGCAGTACTTC
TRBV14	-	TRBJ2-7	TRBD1	CASSKLGQASYEQYF	TGTGCCAGCAGCAAACTGGGACAGGCGTCCTACGAGCAGTACTTC
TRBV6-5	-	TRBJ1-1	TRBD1	CASSYFQDRTEAFF	TGTGCCAGCAGTTACTTTCAGGACAGGACTGAAGCTTTCTTT
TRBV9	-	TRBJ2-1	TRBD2	CASSDGTSGPTYNEQFF	TGTGCCAGCAGCGACGGGACTAGCGGGCCGACCTACAATGAGCAGTTCTTC
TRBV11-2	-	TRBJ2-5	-	CASSLSGTTQETQYF	TGTGCCAGCAGCTTATCTGGGACCACACAAGAGACCCAGTACTTC
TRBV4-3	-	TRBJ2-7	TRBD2	CASSQEGLATYEQYF	TGCGCCAGCAGCCAAGAGGGACTAGCCACATACGAGCAGTACTTC
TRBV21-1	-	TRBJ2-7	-	CASSKVGPDRAYEQYF	TGTGCCAGCAGCAAAGTGGGCCCCGACAGAGCCTACGAGCAGTACTTC
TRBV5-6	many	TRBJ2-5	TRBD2	CASSWAASGGPPGTQYF	TGTGCCAGCAGCTGGGCTGCTAGCGGGGGTCCTCCGGGGACCCAGTACTTC